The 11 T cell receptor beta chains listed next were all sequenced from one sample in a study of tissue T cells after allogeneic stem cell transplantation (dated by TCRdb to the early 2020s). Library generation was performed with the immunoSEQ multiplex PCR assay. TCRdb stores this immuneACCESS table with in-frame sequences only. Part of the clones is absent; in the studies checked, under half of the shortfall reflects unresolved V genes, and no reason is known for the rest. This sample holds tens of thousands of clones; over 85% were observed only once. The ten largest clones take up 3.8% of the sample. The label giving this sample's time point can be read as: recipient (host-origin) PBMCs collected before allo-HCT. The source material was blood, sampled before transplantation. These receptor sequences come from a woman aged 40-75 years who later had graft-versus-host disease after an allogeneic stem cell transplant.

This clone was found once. CDR3 in amino acids: CASSQDTGQRQPQHF. For the CDR3, the DNA is TGCGCCAGCAGCCAAGATACAGGGCAAAGACAGCCCCAGCATTTT. The chain carries TRBV4-1 and TRBJ1-5; D might be TRBD1 (6 bases). Germline assignment: CDR1 MGHRA and CDR2 YSYEKL. Trimming removed 0 bases from V and 7 bases from J, with 13 bases in between. CDR3 length: 15 amino acids.

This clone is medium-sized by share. CDR3 sequence (DNA): TGTGCCAGCAGCGCTCTAGGACCCGGGGAGCTGTTTTTT. Translating it yields CASSALGPGELFF. The chain uses TRBV9 and TRBJ2-2; D uncertain. Germline V lookup: CDR1 SGDLS, CDR2 YYNGEE. The ends were cut back, 3 bases at V and 6 bases at J, with 9 bases in the middle. The CDR3 loop spans 13 amino acids.

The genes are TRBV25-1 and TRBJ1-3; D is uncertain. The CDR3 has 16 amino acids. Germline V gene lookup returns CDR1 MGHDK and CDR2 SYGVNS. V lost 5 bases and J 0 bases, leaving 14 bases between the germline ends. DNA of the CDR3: TGTGCCAGCAGTCTCCAAGACACCATCTCTGGAAACACCATATATTTT. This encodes CASSLQDTISGNTIYF.

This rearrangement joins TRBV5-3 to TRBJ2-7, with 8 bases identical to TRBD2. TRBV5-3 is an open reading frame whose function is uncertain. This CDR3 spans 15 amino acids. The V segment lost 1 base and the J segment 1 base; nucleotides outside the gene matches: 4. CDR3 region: CARSLSPSGSYEQYF. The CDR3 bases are TGTGCCAGAAGCTTGTCCCCTAGCGGGTCCTACGAGCAGTACTTC.

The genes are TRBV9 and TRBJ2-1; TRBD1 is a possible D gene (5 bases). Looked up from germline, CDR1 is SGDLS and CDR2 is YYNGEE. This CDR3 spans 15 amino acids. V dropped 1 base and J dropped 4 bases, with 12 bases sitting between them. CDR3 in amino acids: CASSVWGSIYNEQFF. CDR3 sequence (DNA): TGTGCCAGCAGCGTATGGGGCTCCATATACAATGAGCAGTTCTTC.

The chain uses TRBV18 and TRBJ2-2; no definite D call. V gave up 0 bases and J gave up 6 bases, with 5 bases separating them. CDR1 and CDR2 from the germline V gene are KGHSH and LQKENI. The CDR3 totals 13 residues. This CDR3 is CASSPPGPGELFF. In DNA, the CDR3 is TGTGCCAGCTCACCACCAGGGCCCGGGGAGCTGTTTTTT.

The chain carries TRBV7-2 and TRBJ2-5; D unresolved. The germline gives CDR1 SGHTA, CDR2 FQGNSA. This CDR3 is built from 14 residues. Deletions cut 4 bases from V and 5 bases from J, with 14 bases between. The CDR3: CASSSTFSGETQYF. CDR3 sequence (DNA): TGTGCCAGCAGCTCTACTTTCTCTGGGGAGACCCAGTACTTC.

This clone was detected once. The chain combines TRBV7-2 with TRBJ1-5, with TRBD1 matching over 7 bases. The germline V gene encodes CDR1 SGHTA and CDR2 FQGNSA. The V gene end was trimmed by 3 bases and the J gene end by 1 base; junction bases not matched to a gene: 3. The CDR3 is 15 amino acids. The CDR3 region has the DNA TGTGCCAGCAGCTTCAGGGGGGAAAGCAATCAGCCCCAGCATTTT. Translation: CASSFRGESNQPQHF.

The CDR3 DNA is TGCGCCAGCAATCCCAGGGAGACTAGCGGGAGTACAGGGGGCTCTCACGAGCAGTACTTC. Protein product: CASNPRETSGSTGGSHEQYF. The chain carries TRBV10-1 and TRBJ2-7; 12 bases align to TRBD2. CDR1 WNHNN and CDR2 SYGVQD come from the germline V gene (reference sequence). Losses at the gene ends were 7 bases for V and 5 bases for J; bases not matched to a gene: 24. The CDR3 runs to 20 residues.

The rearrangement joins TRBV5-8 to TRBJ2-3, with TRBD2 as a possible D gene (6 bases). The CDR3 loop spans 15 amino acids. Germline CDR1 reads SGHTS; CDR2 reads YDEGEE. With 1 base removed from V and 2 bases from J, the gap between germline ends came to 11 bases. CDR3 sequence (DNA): TGTGCCAGCAGCTTGTCTAGCGCCAACACAGATACGCAGTATTTT. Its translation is CASSLSSANTDTQYF.

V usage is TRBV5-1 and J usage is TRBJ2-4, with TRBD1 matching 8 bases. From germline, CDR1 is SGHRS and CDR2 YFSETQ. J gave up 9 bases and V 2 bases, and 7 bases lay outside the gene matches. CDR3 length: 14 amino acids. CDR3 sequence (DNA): TGCGCCAGCAGCTTAAGACAGGGGAAGTCCATTCAGTACTTC. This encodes CASSLRQGKSIQYF.